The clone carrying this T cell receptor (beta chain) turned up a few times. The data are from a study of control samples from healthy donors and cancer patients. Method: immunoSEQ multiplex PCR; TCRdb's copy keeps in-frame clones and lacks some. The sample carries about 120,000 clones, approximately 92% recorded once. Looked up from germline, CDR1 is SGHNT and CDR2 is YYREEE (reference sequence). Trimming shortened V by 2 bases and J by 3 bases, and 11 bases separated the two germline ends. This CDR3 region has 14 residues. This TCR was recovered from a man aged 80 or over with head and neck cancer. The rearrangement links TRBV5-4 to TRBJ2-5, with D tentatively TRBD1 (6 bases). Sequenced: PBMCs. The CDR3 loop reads CASSLPNREETQYF. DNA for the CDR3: TGTGCCAGCAGCTTACCTAACAGGGAAGAGACCCAGTACTTC.